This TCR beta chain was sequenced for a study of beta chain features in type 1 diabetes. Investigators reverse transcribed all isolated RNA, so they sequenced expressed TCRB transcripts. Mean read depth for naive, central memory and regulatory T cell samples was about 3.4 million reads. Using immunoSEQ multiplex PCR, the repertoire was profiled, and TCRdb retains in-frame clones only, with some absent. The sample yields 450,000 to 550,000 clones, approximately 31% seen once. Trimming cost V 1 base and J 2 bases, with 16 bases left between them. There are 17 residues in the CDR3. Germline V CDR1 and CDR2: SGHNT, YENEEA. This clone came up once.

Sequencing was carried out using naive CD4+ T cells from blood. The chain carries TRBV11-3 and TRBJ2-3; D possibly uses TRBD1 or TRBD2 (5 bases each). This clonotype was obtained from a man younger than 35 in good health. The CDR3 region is CASSLGARGGTTDTQYF. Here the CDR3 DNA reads TGTGCCAGCAGCTTAGGGGCTCGGGGCGGAACCACAGATACGCAGTATTTT.